This is a list of T cell receptor beta chains from one sample in a study of Ad26.COV2.S vaccination and SARS-CoV-2 variants. The data were produced by immunoSEQ multiplex PCR, yet TCRdb's version contains in-frame clones alone and is incomplete. The sample has 300,000 to 400,000 clones, roughly 90% seen once. Source: peripheral blood, taken in a trial of Ad26.COV2.S vaccine versus placebo. The source is a person aged 18-65 years who received the Ad26.COV2.S COVID-19 vaccine or a placebo. Both conserved end residues are part of each CDR3. The order of the fields is clone size, J gene, V gene, D gene, CDR3 DNA, CDR3 protein. The D gene is left open where the match is weak. Only some rows state a clone size, as once, few, many or a class for expanded clones.

>once|TRBJ2-2|TRBV3-1/TRBV3-2|NA
TGTGCCAGCAGCCAAGAGAATAGTTACAGTATTGTCGGGGAGCTGTTTTTT
CASSQENSYSIVGELFF
>NA|TRBJ1-1|TRBV3-1/TRBV3-2|NA
TGTGCCAGCAGCCAAGGGGGCGAGGGAGCTTTCTTT
CASSQGGEGAFF
>NA|TRBJ2-1|TRBV4-3|TRBD2
TGCGCCAGCAGCCAACTCGGGGGGACTAGCTGGTTCTTC
CASSQLGGTSWFF
>NA|TRBJ2-7|TRBV10-3|NA
TGTGCCATCACCGGGACAACCTACGAGCAGTACTTC
CAITGTTYEQYF
>NA|TRBJ2-1|TRBV5-1|NA
TGCGCCAGCAGCTTGGGACTAGGAAGGGATGAGCAGTTCTTC
CASSLGLGRDEQFF
>NA|TRBJ2-1|TRBV11-2|TRBD1
TGTGCCAGCAGCCTCCGACAGGGATCCATCGAGCAGTTCTTC
CASSLRQGSIEQFF
>NA|TRBJ1-1|TRBV7-3|NA
TGTGCCAGCAGCTCGTCGGGGCGCGCGAGCTCTGAAGCTTTCTTT
CASSSSGRASSEAFF
>NA|TRBJ2-7|TRBV3-1/TRBV3-2|NA
TGTGCCAGCAGCCAAGAGGGGTACGAGCAGTACTTC
CASSQEGYEQYF
>NA|TRBJ2-1|TRBV5-8|NA
TGTGCCAGCAGCTTGGTTCCCCTACGCTACAATGAGCAGTTCTTC
CASSLVPLRYNEQFF
>NA|TRBJ2-5|TRBV10-2|NA
TGCGCCAGCAGTGTCTTTCTAGCGCCGGGGGGCGAGACCCAGTACTTC
CASSVFLAPGGETQYF
>NA|TRBJ1-6|TRBV27|NA
TGTGCCAGCAGCGTACAGGGCAGTTACGGTTCACCCCTCCACTTT
CASSVQGSYGSPLHF
>NA|TRBJ2-3|TRBV7-9|NA
TGTGCCAGCAGCTTAGGGGTCAACACAGATACGCAGTATTTT
CASSLGVNTDTQYF
>NA|TRBJ2-5|TRBV7-2|TRBD2
TGTGCCAGCAGCTTAGTGGGAGGGCCCCGGGAGACCCAGTACTTC
CASSLVGGPRETQYF
>NA|TRBJ2-2|TRBV27|NA
TGTGCCAGCAGCCCTCGGGGATACACCGGGGAGCTGTTTTTT
CASSPRGYTGELFF
>NA|TRBJ2-7|TRBV12-3/TRBV12-4|NA
TGTGCCAGCACCCGGGACTGGTCCTACGAGCAGTACTTC
CASTRDWSYEQYF
>NA|TRBJ1-1|TRBV4-3|NA
TGCGCCAGCAGCCCGCAGACGAACACTGAAGCTTTCTTT
CASSPQTNTEAFF
>NA|TRBJ1-1|TRBV28|NA
TGTGCCAGCAGTGGCGTTAGTGCGAACACTGAAGCTTTCTTT
CASSGVSANTEAFF
>NA|TRBJ1-1|TRBV2|NA
TGTGCCAGCAATGGGGAGACGGGCCTTATGAACACTGAAGCTTTCTTT
CASNGETGLMNTEAFF
>NA|TRBJ1-1|TRBV6-6|NA
TGTGCCAGCAGTCAGCCGGGGCTTTATGAAGCTTTCTTT
CASSQPGLYEAFF
>NA|TRBJ1-1|TRBV7-9|TRBD1
TGTGCCAGCAGCCCTTCGGGACAGGGTTACACTGAAGCTTTCTTT
CASSPSGQGYTEAFF
>NA|TRBJ1-5|TRBV7-9|NA
TGTGCCAGCAGCTTAGAAGGCGGCGGCAGCTCCTATCAGCCCCAGCATTTT
CASSLEGGGSSYQPQHF
>NA|TRBJ1-1|TRBV7-8|NA
TGTGCCAGCAGCTCTGACCCAGGTGCCTCGGGTTTCTTT
CASSSDPGASGFF
>once|TRBJ2-2|TRBV3-1/TRBV3-2|TRBD2
TGTGCCAGCAGCCCGATAGCGGGAGTGGTCGGGGAGCTGTTTTTT
CASSPIAGVVGELFF
>once|TRBJ2-3|TRBV5-8|NA
TGTGCCAGCAGCTTGGCCCGTACGGATACGCAGTATTTT
CASSLARTDTQYF
>NA|TRBJ2-2|TRBV11-2|NA
TGTGCCAGCAGCTTAGGACTATGGAACACCGGGGAGCTGTTTTTT
CASSLGLWNTGELFF
>NA|TRBJ1-2|TRBV4-3|NA
TGCGCCAGCAGCCAAGGGGCGTTACCGACTAACTATGGCTACACCTTC
CASSQGALPTNYGYTF
>NA|TRBJ1-5|TRBV19|NA
TGTGCCAGTAGTATTGGGACTTACGGGGGGCCCCAGCATTTT
CASSIGTYGGPQHF
>few|TRBJ2-5|TRBV27|NA
TGTGCCAGCAGTTTATCGCGGTACCAAGAGACCCAGTACTTC
CASSLSRYQETQYF
>once|TRBJ1-5|TRBV4-2|NA
TGTGCCAGCAGCCAAGTAGGAAGTTTACCCAATCAGCCCCAGCATTTT
CASSQVGSLPNQPQHF
>NA|TRBJ1-1|TRBV6-5|NA
TGTGCCAGCAGTCTGCTCCACGGTGGGACTGAAGCTTTCTTT
CASSLLHGGTEAFF
>NA|TRBJ2-7|TRBV7-9|NA
TGTGCCAGCAGCTTAAAAGGGACGCTTTACTACGAGCAGTACTTC
CASSLKGTLYYEQYF
>NA|TRBJ1-5|TRBV7-9|TRBD1
TGTGCCAGCAGCCCGAGCGGACAGGTCCTCTTCTGGGGCAATCAGCCCCAGCATTTT
CASSPSGQVLFWGNQPQHF
>NA|TRBJ2-1|TRBV28|TRBD1
TGTGCCAGCAGCCGGACAGGGGCTCCCTACAATGAGCAGTTCTTC
CASSRTGAPYNEQFF
>once|TRBJ2-1|TRBV20-1|NA
TGCAGTGCTAGTGGGTGGAGCTCCTACAATGAGCAGTTCTTC
CSASGWSSYNEQFF
>NA|TRBJ2-3|TRBV3-1/TRBV3-2|NA
TGTGCCAGCAGCCCCAGGCAGGGAGCAGATACGCAGTATTTT
CASSPRQGADTQYF
>NA|TRBJ1-2|TRBV11-2|NA
TGTGCCAGCAGCTCCGTACTTAACTATGGCTACACCTTC
CASSSVLNYGYTF
>NA|TRBJ1-2|TRBV12-5|NA
TGTGCTAGTGGTTTGGGACAGACGTGCACCTTC
CASGLGQTCTF
>NA|TRBJ2-1|TRBV7-9|TRBD2
TGTGCCAGCAGCTTAGGCGGGAGTTTGGCAAATGAGCAGTTCTTC
CASSLGGSLANEQFF
>NA|TRBJ1-2|TRBV7-2|NA
TGTGCCAGCAGCTTAGTCCCGGACCCCCATGGCTACACCTTC
CASSLVPDPHGYTF
>NA|TRBJ1-3|TRBV19|NA
TGTGCCAGTTCTGGCCTCTCTGGAAACACCATATATTTT
CASSGLSGNTIYF